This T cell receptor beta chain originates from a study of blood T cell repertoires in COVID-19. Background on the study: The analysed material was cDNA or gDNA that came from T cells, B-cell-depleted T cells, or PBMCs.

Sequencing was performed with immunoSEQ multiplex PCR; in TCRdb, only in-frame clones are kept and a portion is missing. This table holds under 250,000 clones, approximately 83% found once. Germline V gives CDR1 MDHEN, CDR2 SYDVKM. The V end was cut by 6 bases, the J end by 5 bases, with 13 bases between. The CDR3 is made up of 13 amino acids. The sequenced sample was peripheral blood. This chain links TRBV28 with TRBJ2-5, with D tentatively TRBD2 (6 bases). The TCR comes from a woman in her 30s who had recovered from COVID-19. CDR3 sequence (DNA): TGTGCCAGCAGGGGGGGTGGTAGGGAGACCCAGTACTTC. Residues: CASRGGGRETQYF.